The clone carrying this T cell receptor (beta chain) occurred many times. Cyclophosphamide on days +3 and +4 followed busulfan-fludarabine conditioning and a marrow graft. The data originate from a study of T cells after posttransplantation cyclophosphamide. The assay was immunoSEQ multiplex PCR, and TCRdb's table has in-frame clones only and misses some. The sample yields some 13,000 clones, without any singletons. This CDR3 comprises 16 residues. Germline V gene data show CDR1 as SGHKS and CDR2 as YYEKEE (reference sequence). J lost 1 base, V lost 4 bases, and 8 bases had no gene match. The sequence came from a female patient aged 35-55 years who received an allogeneic stem cell transplant from a related donor, was CMV-positive, and had acute GVHD only. Some T cells may arise from the graft donor. Material: PBMCs, obtained after allogeneic stem cell transplant with posttransplant cyclophosphamide. The chain carries TRBV5-5 and TRBJ2-1; 7 bases match TRBD2. The CDR3 bases are TGTGCCAGCAGCATGGGCGGGAGCGGATCCTACAATGAGCAGTTCTTC. Translated, it gives CASSMGGSGSYNEQFF. Complete variable domain (other parts from reference TRBV5-5 and TRBJ2-1): DAGVTQSPTHLIKTRGQQVTLRCSPISGHKSVSWYQQVLGQGPQFIFQYYEKEERGRGNFPDRFSARQFPNYSSELNVNALLLGDSALYLCASSMGGSGSYNEQFFGPGTRLTVL.